The clone carrying this T cell receptor beta chain has a handful of counts. No antigen is known for it. Germline values: CDR1 SGHTA, CDR2 FQGTGA. V was clipped by 1 base and J by 7 bases; unmatched bases: 9. CDR3 length equals 17 residues. The data were taken from a study of cytotoxic CD8 clonotypes in ibrutinib-treated CLL. Broader study findings: There were differences in sampling times between sustained-remission and progressing patients. Clonality (at baseline) was higher than in age-matched healthy donors and tracked circulating CD8+ T-cell counts.

The sequencing depth, 1 in 200,000 to 1 in 1 million T cells, was the target. Clones were sequenced by immunoSEQ multiplex PCR, and TCRdb holds only the in-frame ones, with some missing. The profile covers 30,000 to 40,000 clones, with approximately 70% appearing a single time and 28% taken by the ten largest. The material was PBMCs, obtained before ibrutinib treatment. This sequence was found in a human donor with chronic lymphocytic leukemia. The rearrangement links TRBV7-3 to TRBJ2-1, with 11 positions matching TRBD2. DNA of the CDR3: TGTGCCAGCAGCTTAAACCCGACTAGCGGGATTCCAAATGAGCAGTTCTTC. This gives the protein CASSLNPTSGIPNEQFF.